These 30 T cell receptor beta chains originate from one sample sequenced in a study of T cell responses to AZD1222 COVID-19 vaccine. Here immunoSEQ multiplex PCR was the method, and the copy in TCRdb shows in-frame clones only, minus some. The table has approximately 160,000 clones, 75% to 95% seen once; the top ten hold less than 1.6%. The sample was peripheral blood, taken on day 0 of AZD1222 vaccination. These receptors came from an adult in good health.

The chain carries TRBV7-3 and TRBJ1-2; TRBD1 matches 7 bases. The CDR3 sequence is 13 residues long. The J segment lost 4 bases and the V segment lost 5 bases, leaving 4 bases of the junction unmatched. CDR1 and CDR2 (germline): SGHTA, FQGTGA. The CDR3 DNA follows: TGTGCCAGCAGCCAGGGGGTAGTCTATGGCTACACCTTC. It specifies CASSQGVVYGYTF.

This clone was detected once. The chain has TRBV19 and TRBJ2-5; D gene ambiguous. The CDR3 is 15 residues long. V lost 3 bases and J 2 bases, leaving 13 bases between the germline ends. Germline V gene data show CDR1 as LNHDA and CDR2 as SQIVND (reference sequence). In DNA, the CDR3 is TGTGCCAGTAGTATGTTTGGGTCTACTCAAGAGACCCAGTACTTC. Its translation: CASSMFGSTQETQYF.

The rearrangement joins TRBV18 to TRBJ1-3; 11 bases fit TRBD1. CDR1 is KGHSH and CDR2 is LQKENI in the germline V gene. The CDR3 runs to 16 residues. V shed 2 bases, J shed 4 bases, and the junction held 4 bases outside the gene matches. CDR3: CASSPMDRGRGNTIYF. The CDR3 DNA sequence: TGTGCCAGCTCACCAATGGACAGGGGGCGAGGAAACACCATATATTTT.

This chain uses TRBV19 with TRBJ1-1, with D unresolved. Germline V gives CDR1 LNHDA, CDR2 SQIVND (reference sequence). The V end lost 1 base, the J end lost 2 bases, and 17 bases lay between the germline ends. There are 17 residues in the CDR3. CDR3 nucleotide sequence: TGTGCCAGTAGTATAGGAAGGTGGGCCGGTGGAAACACTGAAGCTTTCTTT. Translation gives CASSIGRWAGGNTEAFF.

The chain employs TRBV19 and TRBJ1-1, with TRBD1 as a possible D gene (6 bases). V was cut by 4 bases and J by 4 bases, with 16 bases left in between. Germline V lookup: CDR1 LNHDA, CDR2 SQIVND (reference sequence). The CDR3 spans 15 residues. The CDR3 reads CASSTQQGVGTEAFF. The CDR3 nucleotides read TGTGCCAGTAGTACCCAACAGGGTGTGGGCACTGAAGCTTTCTTT.

The gene calls are TRBV7-9 and TRBJ1-1, with D unresolved. From germline, CDR1 is SEHNR and CDR2 FQNEAQ (reference sequence). The V gene lost 0 bases and the J gene lost 3 bases, with 8 bases spanning the gap. The CDR3 length is 14 residues. The CDR3 reads CASSLALGYTEAFF. The CDR3 bases are TGTGCCAGCAGCTTAGCGCTGGGGTACACTGAAGCTTTCTTT.

Note on this clone: Without the conserved terminal phenylalanine or tryptophan, this CDR3 likely stems from a read error. The limits of the CDR3 on the DNA are not certain, so only TCRdb's listed CDR3 is given. The chain joins TRBV3-1 (or the pseudogene TRBV3-2) to TRBJ2-2; TRBD2, as called in the table, went unchecked against the DNA. From its first to its last residue, the CDR3 has 10 amino acids. Germline-derived CDR1 and CDR2 are LGHDT and YNNKEL (reference sequence). CDR3 sequence: CASSQDSRYV.

The CDR3 is CASSVVPRTGGDEAFF. CDR3 nucleotides: TGTGCCAGCAGCGTAGTACCCCGAACAGGGGGCGATGAAGCTTTCTTT. J is TRBJ1-1 and V is TRBV9; TRBD1 matches 9 bases. This CDR3 region has 16 residues. With V trimmed by 0 bases and J by 7 bases, 10 bases remained unmatched. Germline values: CDR1 SGDLS, CDR2 YYNGEE.

The chain recombines TRBV5-4 with TRBJ1-6; D not resolved. Germline values: CDR1 SGHNT, CDR2 YYREEE (reference sequence). V was trimmed by 1 base and J by 7 bases, leaving 12 bases between them. This CDR3 comprises 15 residues. The CDR3, as DNA: TGTGCCAGCAGCTTGCCAGGAGCTGGGAATTCACCCCTCCACTTT. This codes for CASSLPGAGNSPLHF.

This chain connects TRBV5-5 to TRBJ1-3; TRBD1 is a possible D gene (6 bases). The CDR3 length is 17 residues. The ends were cut back, 0 bases at V and 0 bases at J, with 13 bases in the middle. Per germline, CDR1 SGHKS and CDR2 YYEKEE (reference sequence). The CDR3 spells CASSLAGALVSGNTIYF. As DNA, the CDR3 is TGTGCCAGCAGCTTGGCAGGGGCGTTAGTCTCTGGAAACACCATATATTTT.

This chain uses TRBV6-5 with TRBJ2-7; D possibly corresponds to TRBD2 (6 bases). The CDR3 is 15 amino acids. Germline V CDR1 and CDR2: MNHEY, SVGAGI. V was shortened by 4 bases and J by 5 bases, with 18 bases between the two germline ends. CDR3 DNA: TGTGCCAGCAGTTCCACTAACCGGTGGAGGGACGAGCAGTACTTC. This codes for CASSSTNRWRDEQYF.

The rearrangement joins TRBV6-5 to TRBJ1-1, with D unresolved. Trimming stripped 4 bases from V and 1 base from J, with 10 bases between. The CDR3 covers 14 residues. CDR1 is MNHEY, CDR2 SVGAGI, per germline. The CDR3 protein is CASSWRAGNTEAFF. The CDR3 DNA sequence: TGTGCCAGCAGTTGGCGGGCGGGGAACACTGAAGCTTTCTTT.

This chain links TRBV4-1 with TRBJ1-5, with unresolved D. Germline V CDR1 and CDR2: MGHRA, YSYEKL. With 2 bases removed from V and 0 bases from J, the gap between germline ends came to 23 bases. CDR3 size: 20 residues. In nucleotides, the CDR3 is TGCGCCAGCAGCCAATACGGACCGGACGCGAGTTTTTATAGCAATCAGCCCCAGCATTTT. Protein product: CASSQYGPDASFYSNQPQHF.

This chain joins TRBV28 and TRBJ1-5; no clear D gene. This CDR3 comprises 13 residues. Germline V lookup: CDR1 MDHEN, CDR2 SYDVKM. Trimming took 6 bases from V and 4 from J, leaving 10 bases between them. The CDR3 DNA sequence: TGTGCCAGCAGCAGATACGGGAATCAGCCCCAGCATTTT. It encodes CASSRYGNQPQHF.

The V and J genes are TRBV10-3 and TRBJ2-5; 8 positions match TRBD2. The CDR3 consists of 15 residues. V was clipped by 0 bases and J by 7 bases; unmatched bases: 7. Germline V gene lookup returns CDR1 ENHRY and CDR2 SYGVKD. The CDR3 region has the DNA TGTGCCATCAGTGAGTCGGAGGGACTAGGAGGGACCCAGTACTTC. It encodes CAISESEGLGGTQYF.

The J gene is TRBJ1-2, the V gene TRBV5-1, with D perhaps matching TRBD1 (6 bases). Between the trimmed V and J ends, which lost 6 bases and 6 bases, there was a span of 15 bases. Germline CDR1 reads SGHRS; CDR2 reads YFSETQ. The CDR3 contains 13 residues. The CDR3 nucleotides are TGCGCCAGCAAAACGGCAGGGGCTGATGGCTACACCTTC. Translating gives CASKTAGADGYTF.

This clone was observed once. V gene TRBV3-1 (or the pseudogene TRBV3-2) combines with J gene TRBJ1-6; D is unresolved. Trimming removed 4 bases at V and 7 bases at J, with 11 bases between. The CDR3 has 14 residues. The germline gives CDR1 LGHDT, CDR2 YNNKEL (reference sequence). CDR3 protein: CASSPTRHNSPLHF. The CDR3 DNA follows: TGTGCCAGCAGCCCCACCCGACACAATTCACCCCTCCACTTT.

The chain links TRBV6-4 to TRBJ2-1; 10 bases align to TRBD2. V lost 4 bases to trimming and J lost 5 bases; unmatched junction nucleotides: 5. The CDR3 has 15 amino acids. The germline CDR1 and CDR2 sequences are MRHNA and SNTAGT. In DNA, the CDR3 is TGTGCCAGCAGTGTGGGAGCGGGGGGGAACAATGAGCAGTTCTTC. Its protein is CASSVGAGGNNEQFF.

In its sample, this clone was seen once. The chain links TRBV11-2 to TRBJ1-2; 8 bases agree with TRBD1. The CDR3 consists of 13 residues. Germline V gene lookup returns CDR1 SGHAT and CDR2 FQNNGV. V shed 5 bases, J shed 8 bases, and the junction held 7 bases outside the gene matches. DNA for the CDR3: TGTGCCAGCAGCGTTGGACAGGGCTTAGGCTACACCTTC. Translating gives CASSVGQGLGYTF. The full variable domain, its missing parts supplied by reference TRBV11-2 and TRBJ1-2, is EAGVAQSPRYKIIEKRQSVAFWCNPISGHATLYWYQQILGQGPKLLIQFQNNGVVDDSQLPKDRFSAERLKGVDSTLKIQPAKLEDSAVYLCASSVGQGLGYTFGSGTRLTVV.

The CDR3: CASTPEGTSSYEQYF. In nucleotides, the CDR3 is TGTGCCAGCACCCCGGAGGGCACAAGCTCCTACGAGCAGTACTTC. The chain recombines TRBV11-2 with TRBJ2-7; possible D gene TRBD2, 6 bases. Germline values: CDR1 SGHAT, CDR2 FQNNGV. The V end lost 7 bases, the J end lost 0 bases, and 16 bases lay between the germline ends. The CDR3 sequence is 15 residues long.

This rearrangement joins TRBV9 to TRBJ1-6; 8 nucleotides align to TRBD1. The V and J ends lost 0 bases and 13 bases, in that order; junction bases with no gene match: 6. The CDR3 is 14 residues long. CDR1 is SGDLS, CDR2 YYNGEE, per germline. The CDR3 loop reads CASSVVDRGRPLHF. DNA for the CDR3: TGTGCCAGCAGCGTAGTCGACAGGGGAAGGCCCCTCCACTTT. Together with reference TRBV9 and TRBJ1-6, the CDR3 gives the full variable domain: DSGVTQTPKHLITATGQRVTLRCSPRSGDLSVYWYQQSLDQGLQFLIQYYNGEERAKGNILERFSAQQFPDLHSELNLSSLELGDSALYFCASSVVDRGRPLHFGNGTRLTVT.

Notes on this clone: The same CDR3 arises from other DNA sequences in this sample as well. The chain carries TRBV28 and TRBJ1-4; D call uncertain. This CDR3 contains 11 residues. Trimming left V 6 bases short and J 5 bases short, with 4 bases between. Germline lookup yields CDR1 MDHEN and CDR2 SYDVKM. The CDR3 bases are TGTGCCAGCAGATCGAATGAAAAACTGTTTTTT. Residues: CASRSNEKLFF.

The chain uses TRBV18 and TRBJ2-1; 10 bases align to TRBD2. The CDR3 runs to 16 residues. Looked up from germline, CDR1 is KGHSH and CDR2 is LQKENI. With 3 bases clipped from V and 3 bases from J, the junction kept 5 bases outside the gene matches. The CDR3 protein is CASSPGLAVIYNEQFF. CDR3 bases: TGTGCCAGCTCACCCGGACTAGCGGTTATCTACAATGAGCAGTTCTTC.

The V and J genes are TRBV7-9 and TRBJ1-2, with D perhaps matching TRBD1 (6 bases). The germline CDR1 and CDR2 sequences are SEHNR and FQNEAQ (reference sequence). Trimming removed 2 bases from V and 5 bases from J, with 9 bases in between. This CDR3 comprises 13 residues. The CDR3 DNA reads as TGTGCCAGCAGCTTAACAGGGCCATATGGCTACACCTTC. Amino acids: CASSLTGPYGYTF.

This clone came up once. This chain links TRBV24-1 with TRBJ1-2, with D possibly matching TRBD1 (5 bases). This CDR3 has 13 amino acids. Trimming removed 7 bases from V and 8 bases from J, with 16 bases in between. Germline V lookup: CDR1 KGHDR, CDR2 SFDVKD. The CDR3 DNA is TGTGCCACCAGCTCCGGGACCGCGTCCGGCTACACCTTC. As protein: CATSSGTASGYTF.

The genes are TRBV19 and TRBJ2-7; TRBD1 aligns across 10 bases. The CDR3 covers 15 residues. V lost 3 bases to trimming and J lost 3 bases; unmatched junction nucleotides: 5. Germline V gene sequence: CDR1 LNHDA, CDR2 SQIVND (reference sequence). CDR3 residues: CASSIAGTGVYEQYF. The CDR3 bases are TGTGCCAGTAGTATCGCCGGGACAGGGGTCTACGAGCAGTACTTC.

This clone appeared a few times. The chain is built from TRBV5-5 and TRBJ1-3; the D gene is possibly TRBD1 (5 bases). Trimming took off 0 bases at V and 6 bases at J, with 7 bases between the two ends. The CDR3 has 13 amino acids. The germline gives CDR1 SGHKS, CDR2 YYEKEE (reference sequence). The CDR3 sequence: CASSLEGLNTIYF. CDR3 DNA: TGTGCCAGCAGCTTGGAGGGGTTAAACACCATATATTTT.

In this sample, this clone turned up once. The chain joins TRBV4-3 to TRBJ2-1; 7 bases map to TRBD1. J was trimmed by 7 bases and V by 0 bases; bases with no gene match: 6. This CDR3 comprises 15 residues. From germline, CDR1 is LGHNA and CDR2 YSLEER. The CDR3 region has the DNA TGCGCCAGCAGCCAAGATGGTACAGGGGTTAATGAGCAGTTCTTC. Protein sequence: CASSQDGTGVNEQFF.

The DNA for the CDR3 is TGTGCCAGCTCACCCGTCAGAGCAACTAATGAAAAACTGTTTTTT. Translated, it gives CASSPVRATNEKLFF. This chain joins TRBV18 and TRBJ1-4; D is ambiguous. The CDR3 extends over 15 amino acids. With 3 bases removed from V and 0 bases from J, the gap between germline ends came to 8 bases. Germline values: CDR1 KGHSH, CDR2 LQKENI.

This clone has only one observation. The chain has TRBV14 and TRBJ1-2; 7 bases align to TRBD1. Germline lookup yields CDR1 SGHDN and CDR2 FVKESK. This CDR3 is built from 11 residues. Unmatched junction bases numbered 2, after V lost 8 bases and J lost 5 bases. This CDR3 reads CASSGGYGYTF. The CDR3 DNA is TGTGCCAGCTCAGGGGGTTATGGCTACACCTTC.